Sequencing of this T cell receptor beta chain was carried out in a study of T cell responses to AZD1222 COVID-19 vaccine. Study overall: Researchers grouped second doses given at about 4 or about 12 weeks into one pool.

The germline V and J ends were trimmed by 4 bases and 6 bases, with 10 bases remaining between them. There are 12 residues in the CDR3. CDR1 is MNHEY and CDR2 is SMNVEV in the germline V gene (reference sequence). Of note for this clone: Its antigen is not known.

Study results and limitations: Nearly half of the spike-specific TCRs reportedly recognize variant regions that carry no mutations. Among the donors, most were white British and more were female, and clonal diversity was possibly underestimated. Only after the peak T cell response were repertoires sampled.

Profiled with immunoSEQ multiplex PCR; TCRdb holds only in-frame clones, not every one. The data contain some 150,000 clones, approximately 91% of them singletons. The TCR sequence derives from an adult in good health. This rearrangement joins TRBV27 to TRBJ2-7; D is uncertain. The sequencing here drew on peripheral blood, taken on day 0 of AZD1222 vaccination. Written as DNA, the CDR3 is TGTGCCAGCAGTTATGTGCGAGGCGAGCAGTACTTC. Translated, it gives CASSYVRGEQYF.